One sample yielded the 32 T cell receptor beta chains listed below, sequenced in a study of cytomegalovirus exposure and HLA in healthy donors. Sequenced by immunoSEQ multiplex PCR; TCRdb stores in-frame clones only, minus some. This sample has about 98,000 clones, with around 85% found just once. Source material: PBMCs. These receptor sequences come from a woman aged 25-40 years in good health and CMV-seronegative.

This rearrangement joins TRBV5-1 to TRBJ2-3; D possibly corresponds to TRBD2 (5 bases). The CDR3 runs to 14 residues. The germline gives CDR1 SGHRS, CDR2 YFSETQ. Trimming left V 0 bases short and J 3 bases short, with 8 bases between. The CDR3 loop reads CASSLGLPTDTQYF. In DNA, the CDR3 is TGCGCCAGCAGCTTGGGACTACCTACAGATACGCAGTATTTT.

A single count supports this clone. The V call is TRBV28, the J call TRBJ1-2, with 7 positions matching TRBD1. Unmatched junction bases numbered 12, after V lost 8 bases and J lost 9 bases. In germline, CDR1 is MDHEN, CDR2 SYDVKM. This CDR3 contains 13 residues. For the CDR3, the DNA is TGTGCCAGCCAGACGGGACAGTTAACGAGCTACACCTTC. Its protein product is CASQTGQLTSYTF.

The V and J genes are TRBV2 and TRBJ1-1; D uncertain. The V gene lost 7 bases and the J gene lost 4 bases, with 19 bases spanning the gap. Germline-derived CDR1 and CDR2 are SNHLY and FYNNEI. The CDR3 is 15 amino acids. CDR3 bases: TGTGCCAGCATTGAGGTCTGGCATGGTGGCACTGAAGCTTTCTTT. Its translation: CASIEVWHGGTEAFF.

This clone appeared a single time. The rearrangement uses TRBV5-4 and TRBJ2-7; no clear D gene. V lost 3 bases to trimming and J lost 5 bases, with 6 bases between them. Germline V gives CDR1 SGHNT, CDR2 YYREEE (reference sequence). The CDR3 runs to 11 residues. CDR3 sequence (DNA): TGTGCCAGCAGCTCCCCCGACGAGCAGTACTTC. It specifies CASSSPDEQYF.

The CDR3 loop is CASSLGLTAQRNTEAFF. The CDR3 coding sequence is TGTGCCAGCAGCTTGGGACTCACCGCCCAGAGGAACACTGAAGCTTTCTTT. The rearrangement joins TRBV7-3 to TRBJ1-1; D is possibly TRBD1 (5 bases). CDR3 length: 17 amino acids. The germline gives CDR1 SGHTA, CDR2 FQGTGA. Trimming pared 3 bases from V and 1 base from J, leaving 18 bases between.

The CDR3 region is CASSPEARETQYF. CDR3 DNA: TGTGCCAGCAGCCCCGAAGCCAGGGAGACCCAGTACTTC. V usage is TRBV7-8 and J usage is TRBJ2-5, with no clear D. V lost 5 bases, J lost 5 bases, and 12 bases lay in between. Germline loops: CDR1 SGHVS, CDR2 FQNEAQ. The CDR3 has 13 residues.

V gene TRBV10-2 combines with J gene TRBJ2-7, with D perhaps matching TRBD1 (6 bases). Germline V lookup: CDR1 WSHSY, CDR2 SAAADI. The germline V and J ends were trimmed by 5 bases and 3 bases, with 14 bases remaining between them. This CDR3 comprises 14 residues. The CDR3 bases are TGCGCCAGCAGTCTGGCAGGGGCTAACTACGAGCAGTACTTC. The encoded protein is CASSLAGANYEQYF.

The genes are TRBV27 and TRBJ2-7; a possible D gene is TRBD1 (5 bases). Trimming took off 6 bases at V and 0 bases at J, with 12 bases between the two ends. Per germline, CDR1 MNHEY and CDR2 SMNVEV (reference sequence). The CDR3 is 14 residues long. DNA of the CDR3: TGTGCCAGCAGAAGGACACAGAGCTCCTACGAGCAGTACTTC. This encodes CASRRTQSSYEQYF.

The chain carries TRBV14 and TRBJ2-3; weak D call: TRBD2 (6 bases). Germline CDR1 is SGHDN and CDR2 is FVKESK. The CDR3 covers 18 residues. V gave up 3 bases and J gave up 4 bases, with 23 bases separating them. The CDR3 loop reads CASSHAGMGSFEADTQYF. CDR3 nucleotides: TGTGCCAGCAGCCACGCGGGAATGGGAAGCTTTGAAGCAGATACGCAGTATTTT.

The V call is TRBV27, the J call TRBJ1-5, with D possibly being TRBD1 (5 bases). The V gene's germline CDR1 is MNHEY and CDR2 SMNVEV (reference sequence). The CDR3 covers 15 residues. The V end was cut by 2 bases, the J end by 0 bases, with 8 bases between. CDR3 in DNA: TGTGCCAGCAGTTTAGGCGGGGGTAGCAATCAGCCCCAGCATTTT. Protein product: CASSLGGGSNQPQHF.

The chain uses TRBV5-1 and TRBJ2-3; D remains unclear. The germline V gene has CDR1 SGHRS and CDR2 YFSETQ. The CDR3 spans 16 residues. V lost 1 base and J 0 bases, leaving 12 bases between the germline ends. The DNA of the CDR3 is TGCGCCAGCAGCTTGTTTAGCCCCAGTAGCACAGATACGCAGTATTTT. Its protein product is CASSLFSPSSTDTQYF.

This sequence joins TRBV5-1 and TRBJ2-7; 9 bases are a match to TRBD2. CDR3 size: 15 residues. The junction had 5 bases not matched to a gene; V was cut back by 4 bases and J by 0 bases. From germline, CDR1 is SGHRS and CDR2 YFSETQ. CDR3 nucleotides: TGCGCCAGCAGCCTGACTAGCGGCGACTCCTACGAGCAGTACTTC. Its translation is CASSLTSGDSYEQYF. The whole variable domain, filled in from reference TRBV5-1 and TRBJ2-7, reads KAGVTQTPRYLIKTRGQQVTLSCSPISGHRSVSWYQQTPGQGLQFLFEYFSETQRNKGNFPGRFSGRQFSNSRSEMNVSTLELGDSALYLCASSLTSGDSYEQYFGPGTRLTVT.

The CDR3 DNA follows: TGTGCCAGCAGCTTGGGCGGGGGTACCATTGAAGCTTTCTTT. Protein product: CASSLGGGTIEAFF. The rearrangement joins TRBV5-4 to TRBJ1-1; TRBD1 might be the D (5 bases). V lost 0 bases and J 7 bases, leaving 13 bases between the germline ends. In germline, CDR1 is SGHNT, CDR2 YYREEE (reference sequence). The CDR3 length is 14 residues.

The rearrangement joins TRBV2 to TRBJ1-1; 7 nucleotides line up with TRBD1. The CDR3 contains 12 residues. V lost 5 bases to trimming and J lost 7 bases; unmatched junction nucleotides: 4. Germline V lookup: CDR1 SNHLY, CDR2 FYNNEI. The CDR3 DNA reads as TGTGCCAGCAGTTACCGGGACAGTGAAGCTTTCTTT. Protein: CASSYRDSEAFF.

The table lists this clone with a count of one. The chain couples TRBV7-6 to TRBJ2-3, with 10 bases that match TRBD2. This CDR3 spans 17 amino acids. The ends lost 1 base at V and 0 bases at J; junction bases unmatched: 4. Germline loops: CDR1 SGHVS, CDR2 FNYEAQ. DNA for the CDR3: TGTGCCAGCAGCTTAGTCCCTAGCGGGGGTAGCACAGATACGCAGTATTTT. It encodes CASSLVPSGGSTDTQYF.

This sequence joins TRBV7-9 and TRBJ2-1; perhaps TRBD1 as D (6 bases). This CDR3 has 13 residues. Germline V gives CDR1 SEHNR, CDR2 FQNEAQ (reference sequence). The V end was cut by 6 bases, the J end by 9 bases, with 15 bases between. The CDR3: CASRAGQISEQFF. CDR3 DNA sequence: TGTGCCAGCAGGGCAGGACAGATCAGTGAGCAGTTCTTC.

The rearrangement joins TRBV12-5 to TRBJ1-2, with D unclear. Deletions cut 8 bases from V and 3 bases from J, with 10 bases between. Germline loops: CDR1 LGHNT, CDR2 FRNRAP. There are 12 residues in the CDR3. CDR3 bases: TGTGCTAGTTCACGGGGTGACTATGGCTACACCTTC. Protein product: CASSRGDYGYTF.

The rearrangement uses TRBV4-3 and TRBJ2-1; a weak D match, TRBD2 (5 bases). The ends were cut back, 0 bases at V and 10 bases at J, with 10 bases in the middle. Germline V gives CDR1 LGHNA, CDR2 YSLEER. The CDR3 has 13 amino acids. The CDR3 DNA is TGCGCCAGCAGCCAAGAGGGGTGGGAGGAGCAGTTCTTC. Residues: CASSQEGWEEQFF.

This clone came up a few times. The same CDR3 can be traced to other DNA sequences in this sample. This chain joins TRBV9 and TRBJ2-7, with D perhaps TRBD1 (5 bases). Germline V lookup: CDR1 SGDLS, CDR2 YYNGEE. V lost 7 bases and J lost 3, with 11 bases in between. The CDR3 spans 12 residues. The CDR3 bases are TGTGCCAGCGGGCAGGGTGGCTACGAGCAGTACTTC. As protein: CASGQGGYEQYF.

The chain links TRBV5-1 to TRBJ2-7, with D perhaps TRBD2 (5 bases). This CDR3 contains 14 residues. Germline assignment: CDR1 SGHRS and CDR2 YFSETQ. Deletions cut 5 bases from V and 5 bases from J, with 17 bases between. In nucleotides, the CDR3 is TGCGCCAGCAGTGGTCGGGGTTTTGGTGACGAGCAGTACTTC. Translation: CASSGRGFGDEQYF.

The chain employs TRBV7-3 and TRBJ2-1, with 12 bases that match TRBD2. The germline V gene encodes CDR1 SGHTA and CDR2 FQGTGA. The CDR3 is 14 amino acids. V shed 10 bases and J 7 bases; nucleotides not matched to a gene: 8. The CDR3 DNA follows: TGTGCCACCGCGAAGGGGACTAGCGGGAATGAGCAGTTCTTC. Residues: CATAKGTSGNEQFF.

This chain connects TRBV15 to TRBJ2-3; TRBD2 agrees at 10 bases. Germline-derived CDR1 and CDR2 are LNHNV and YYDKDF (reference sequence). V shed 0 bases and J 6 bases; nucleotides not matched to a gene: 9. This CDR3 contains 17 residues. The CDR3 DNA is TGTGCCACCAGCAGAGAGATGAGCGGGGGGGTGCTGGATACGCAGTATTTT. This encodes CATSREMSGGVLDTQYF. Based on the CDR3 plus reference TRBV15 and TRBJ2-3, the full variable domain is DAMVIQNPRYQVTQFGKPVTLSCSQTLNHNVMYWYQQKSSQAPKLLFHYYDKDFNNEADTPDNFQSRRPNTSFCFLDIRSPGLGDTAMYLCATSREMSGGVLDTQYFGPGTRLTVL.

The V gene is TRBV4-1, the J gene TRBJ2-5, with 12 bases fitting TRBD2. CDR1 is MGHRA and CDR2 is YSYEKL in the germline V gene. This CDR3 has 17 residues. Trimming took 3 bases from V and 1 from J; bases not matched to a gene: 6. CDR3 residues: CASSHLLTSGGQETQYF. The CDR3 nucleotides read TGCGCCAGCAGCCACCTTTTGACTAGCGGGGGCCAAGAGACCCAGTACTTC.

The rearrangement joins TRBV4-2 to TRBJ2-7, with unresolved D. Germline-derived CDR1 and CDR2 are LGHNA and YNFKEQ. The germline V and J ends were trimmed by 0 bases and 1 base, with 7 bases remaining between them. The CDR3 has 14 residues. The CDR3 DNA reads TGTGCCAGCAGCCAAGATCAACAGTCCTACGAGCAGTACTTC. Translated, it gives CASSQDQQSYEQYF.

This clone appeared a single time. The gene calls are TRBV2 and TRBJ1-4; D is unclear. Per the germline V gene, CDR1 is SNHLY and CDR2 is FYNNEI. The CDR3 loop spans 12 amino acids. Trimming shortened V by 9 bases and J by 8 bases, and 13 bases separated the two germline ends. The CDR3 spells CASREEAEKLFF. The CDR3, as DNA: TGTGCCAGTCGGGAAGAGGCGGAAAAACTGTTTTTT.

This chain connects TRBV28 to TRBJ1-5; a possible D gene is TRBD1 (6 bases). Germline-derived CDR1 and CDR2 are MDHEN and SYDVKM. V gave up 10 bases and J gave up 7 bases, with 14 bases separating them. The CDR3 has 12 amino acids. The CDR3 DNA follows: TGTGCCATCGCAAAGGGGGGGCAGCCCCAGCATTTT. Its translation: CAIAKGGQPQHF.

The genes are TRBV7-9 and TRBJ1-5, with 8 bases matching TRBD1. The length of the CDR3 is 15 residues. The junction had 6 bases not matched to a gene; V was cut back by 1 base and J by 7 bases. Germline V gene sequence: CDR1 SEHNR, CDR2 FQNEAQ (reference sequence). This CDR3 is CASSLGPGGVQPQHF. The CDR3 bases are TGTGCCAGCAGCTTAGGTCCAGGGGGCGTACAGCCCCAGCATTTT.

The chain has TRBV4-2 and TRBJ2-7, with a possible D match to TRBD1 (5 bases). V lost 4 bases, J lost 0 bases, and 10 bases lay in between. CDR1 and CDR2 (germline): LGHNA, YNFKEQ. This CDR3 is built from 14 residues. CDR3 amino acids: CASSRRQSSYEQYF. CDR3 DNA: TGTGCCAGCAGCCGCCGACAGAGCTCCTACGAGCAGTACTTC.

This clone was detected once. The chain links TRBV18 to TRBJ2-5, with 11 bases that match TRBD2. The CDR3 sequence is 15 residues long. Losses at the gene ends were 1 base for V and 4 bases for J; bases not matched to a gene: 2. CDR1 and CDR2 (germline): KGHSH, LQKENI. The CDR3 loop is CASSPQLAGAETQYF. The CDR3 DNA is TGTGCCAGCTCACCACAACTAGCGGGAGCAGAGACCCAGTACTTC. The entire variable domain, with the rest obtained from reference TRBV18 and TRBJ2-5, is as follows: NAGVMQNPRHLVRRRGQEARLRCSPMKGHSHVYWYRQLPEEGLKFMVYLQKENIIDESGMPKERFSAEFPKEGPSILRIQQVVRGDSAAYFCASSPQLAGAETQYFGPGTRLLVL.

The V and J genes are TRBV6-1 and TRBJ1-1; 9 bases are shared with TRBD1. In germline, CDR1 is MNHNS, CDR2 SASEGT. J gave up 6 bases and V 8 bases, and 10 bases lay outside the gene matches. The length of the CDR3 is 14 residues. CDR3 residues: CASGGYRGRAEAFF. CDR3 in DNA: TGTGCCAGCGGGGGCTACAGGGGGCGAGCTGAAGCTTTCTTT.

The chain links TRBV4-1 to TRBJ1-3, with TRBD1 matching over 8 bases. Per germline, CDR1 MGHRA and CDR2 YSYEKL. The CDR3 length is 15 residues. Trimming removed 1 base from V and 5 bases from J; junction bases left unmatched: 4. CDR3: CASSQGTGFRNTIYF. Written as DNA, the CDR3 is TGCGCCAGCAGCCAAGGGACAGGGTTTAGAAACACCATATATTTT.

The gene calls are TRBV13 and TRBJ2-3, with D perhaps matching TRBD2 (6 bases). The CDR3 covers 16 residues. From germline, CDR1 is PRHDT and CDR2 FYEKMQ (reference sequence). V lost 5 bases, J lost 1 base, and 16 bases lay in between. The CDR3 DNA sequence: TGTGCCAGCAGCCGCAAGGCGATAGCGGGCACAGATACGCAGTATTTT. It codes for CASSRKAIAGTDTQYF.